Below are 5 T cell receptor beta chains sequenced from a single sample in a study of CD8 T cells in ankylosing spondylitis listed by TCRdb under 2017. Library creation used 5' RACE. Reads for this sample came from an Illumina HiSeq 2500. TCRdb itself trimmed the public reads at Q25 with fastp, ran MiXCR and retained productive beta chains. Rows merge per CDR3 protein into single entries with the most common DNA and genes. For this sample there are approximately 240,000 distinct CDR3 sequences; roughly a tenth appear just once. The ten top clones hold 2.6% of the sample. The sample taken for sequencing was blood, either unsorted or a sorted T cell fraction (not recorded which). The receptors originated from a male donor with ankylosing spondylitis or in good health (not recorded which).

The chain is built from TRBV6-1 and TRBJ2-1; 7 bases are shared with TRBD1. Germline-derived CDR1 and CDR2 are MNHNS and SASEGT. After removal of 3 bases from V and 10 bases from J, the junction contained 6 bases not matched to a gene. The CDR3 has 13 amino acids. The CDR3 spells CASSDQQGMEQFF. The CDR3 DNA sequence: TGTGCCAGCAGTGATCAACAGGGGATGGAGCAGTTCTTC.

Regarding this clonotype: A junction end diverges from the germline sequence, so it may reflect a read error. The chain couples TRBV20-1 to TRBJ2-1; 10 nucleotides agree with TRBD2. The CDR3 is made up of 11 amino acids. The germline CDR1 and CDR2 sequences are DFQATT and SNEGSKA (reference sequence). CDR3 DNA sequence: TGCAGTGCTAGGGGTGGGACTAGCGCAGCCTTC. It yields the protein CSARGGTSAAF.

This chain links TRBV5-1 with TRBJ1-1; 8 bases align to TRBD1. Germline V gene sequence: CDR1 SGHRS, CDR2 YFSETQ. J was trimmed by 4 bases and V by 4 bases; bases with no gene match: 9. The CDR3 runs 15 residues. The CDR3 DNA reads TGCGCCAGCAGCACCTCCGGGACAGGAGGCACTGAAGCTTTCTTT. Its protein product is CASSTSGTGGTEAFF.

This clonotype was recorded many times. The chain combines TRBV25-1 with TRBJ2-1; 7 bases fit TRBD2. The ends lost 3 bases at V and 0 bases at J; junction bases unmatched: 8. CDR3 length: 17 residues. Germline V gene data show CDR1 as MGHDK and CDR2 as SYGVNS. The CDR3 loop reads CASSDLTGGPSYNEQFF. Here the CDR3 DNA reads TGTGCCAGCAGTGATCTAACGGGGGGACCCTCCTACAATGAGCAGTTCTTC.

The chain links TRBV3-1 to TRBJ1-2; D is ambiguous. Germline V gives CDR1 LGHDT, CDR2 YNNKEL (reference sequence). The CDR3 contains 13 residues. Trimming removed 8 bases from V and 6 bases from J, with 16 bases in between. The CDR3 DNA reads TGTGCCAGCGGGGAGGAGGGTCGCCATGGCTACACCTTC. Amino acids: CASGEEGRHGYTF. Complete variable domain (other parts from reference TRBV3-1 and TRBJ1-2): DTAVSQTPKYLVTQMGNDKSIKCEQNLGHDTMYWYKQDSKKFLKIMFSYNNKELIINETVPNRFSPKSPDKAHLNLHINSLELGDSAVYFCASGEEGRHGYTFGSGTRLTVV.